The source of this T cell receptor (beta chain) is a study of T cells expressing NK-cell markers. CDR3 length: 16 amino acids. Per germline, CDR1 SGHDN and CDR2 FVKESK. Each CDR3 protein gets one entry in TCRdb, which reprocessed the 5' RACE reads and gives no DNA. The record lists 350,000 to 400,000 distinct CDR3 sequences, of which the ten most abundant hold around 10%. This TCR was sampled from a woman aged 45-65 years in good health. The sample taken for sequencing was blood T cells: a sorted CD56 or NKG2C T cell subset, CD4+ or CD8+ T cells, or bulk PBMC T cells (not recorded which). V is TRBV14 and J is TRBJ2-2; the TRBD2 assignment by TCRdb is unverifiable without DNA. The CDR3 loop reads CASSREAVPNTGELFF.